A selection of T cell receptor beta chains follows, all from one sample in a study of graft-versus-host responses after intestinal transplantation. Assay used: immunoSEQ multiplex PCR; TCRdb lists only in-frame clones, some missing. The table includes under 85,000 clones, over 85% detected once. The antigens these receptors bind are not known. The sequencing used unstimulated CD8+ T cells sorted from spleen or lymph node cells, collected before intestinal transplant. Receptors were obtained from a human donor who received an intestinal transplant. CDR3s include the opening cysteine and the closing phenylalanine or tryptophan. A D gene is named only where the DNA matches it firmly. Size tells how often a clone was seen (once, few, many) or the class of an expanded clone, and some rows leave it out.

clone_size j_call v_call d_call cdr3_nt cdr3_aa
. TRBJ2-1 TRBV4-1 . TGCGCCAGCCGTAGACCTGGGAGGAATGAGCAGTTCTTC CASRRPGRNEQFF
. TRBJ2-7 TRBV7-9 . TGTGCCAGCAGCCATCCACGGGACGTCGAATATATCCAGCAGTACTTC CASSHPRDVEYIQQYF
. TRBJ2-6 TRBV29-1 . TGCAGCGTTGCTAGCCCCCTCTCTGGGGCCAACGTCCTGACTTTC CSVASPLSGANVLTF
. TRBJ1-3 TRBV7-9 . TGTGCCAGTAGGGCAGGAAACACCATATATTTT CASRAGNTIYF
. TRBJ1-1 TRBV5-1 . TGCGCCAGCAGCTTGGGTATCTCGGACACTGACACTGAAGCTTTCTTT CASSLGISDTDTEAFF
. TRBJ2-7 TRBV9 TRBD2 TGTGCCAGCAGCGTAGGACCCACTAGCGGCACCTACGAGCAGTACTTC CASSVGPTSGTYEQYF
. TRBJ2-1 TRBV27 TRBD2 TGTGCCAGCAGTCACCTACTAGCGGGAGGGCCGGCGATTGAGCAGTTCTTC CASSHLLAGGPAIEQFF
. TRBJ2-7 TRBV5-6 . TGTGCCAGCAGCCACGGAGGGCTCTCCTACGAGCAGTACTTC CASSHGGLSYEQYF
. TRBJ2-1 TRBV10-1 . TGCGCCAGCAGTGAGTCCGTTTGGACAGAGTACAATGAGCAGTTCTTC CASSESVWTEYNEQFF
. TRBJ2-1 TRBV9 TRBD2 TGTGCCAGCAGCAAAGGACTAGCGGGAATACCGAAGGGCGATGAGCAGTTCTTC CASSKGLAGIPKGDEQFF
. TRBJ1-2 TRBV19 . TGTGCCAGTAGTATGGAATCCAGTCGGGGGATCCGCTATGGCTACACCTTC CASSMESSRGIRYGYTF
. TRBJ2-2 TRBV5-1 . TGCGCCAGCAGCCTCCTCGGACGGGCGAACACCGGGGAGCTGTTTTTT CASSLLGRANTGELFF
once TRBJ2-1 TRBV19 TRBD1 TGTGCCAGTAGTATTACGATGGGGACAGGGGCTTACAATGAGCAGTTCTTC CASSITMGTGAYNEQFF
. TRBJ2-5 TRBV15 . TGTGCCACCAGCGAGTTAAAGGAGACCCAGTACTTC CATSELKETQYF
. TRBJ2-3 TRBV20-1 . TGCAGTGCTATTCAAGGTTATAGGTATTTT CSAIQGYRYF
. TRBJ1-1 TRBV29-1 . TGCAGCGTTCTTATAGGGGCCGGCACTGAAGCTTTCTTT CSVLIGAGTEAFF
. TRBJ2-7 TRBV11-1 . TGTGCCAGCAGCTTAGATGTAACGGGGGTGGTGACGGACGAGCAGTACTTC CASSLDVTGVVTDEQYF
. TRBJ2-7 TRBV18 . TGTGCCAGCTCACCACCGAGGCGGGCTCCCTACGAGCAGTACTTC CASSPPRRAPYEQYF
once TRBJ2-1 TRBV5-1 . TGCGCCAGCAGCTCCTTGACTGGCTCCTACAATGAGCAGTTCTTC CASSSLTGSYNEQFF
. TRBJ1-5 TRBV25-1 . TGTGCCAGCAGTGCTCCGGGAACCAATCAGCCCCAGCATTTT CASSAPGTNQPQHF
. TRBJ2-3 TRBV6-5 . TGTGCCAGCAGTTATGGACGTGGCACAGATACGCAGTATTTT CASSYGRGTDTQYF
. TRBJ2-7 TRBV15 . TGTGCCACCAGCAGAGATACTAGCTTCGGCTACGAGCAGTACTTC CATSRDTSFGYEQYF
. TRBJ2-2 TRBV10-1 TRBD2 TGCGCCAGCAGTGAGTCTTTGGTAGCGGGGCCCACCGGGGAGCTGTTTTTT CASSESLVAGPTGELFF
. TRBJ2-7 TRBV29-1 TRBD1 TGCAGCTTCCGGGACAGTACCTACGAGCAGTACTTC CSFRDSTYEQYF
. TRBJ2-1 TRBV5-8 TRBD2 TGTGCCAGCAGCACCGTAGCGGGAGGGCATGAGCAGTTCTTC CASSTVAGGHEQFF
. TRBJ2-1 TRBV11-2 TRBD1 TGTGCCAGCAGCTTAGGGGACAGGGGTAACGATGAGCAGTTCTTC CASSLGDRGNDEQFF
. TRBJ2-1 TRBV9 . TGTGCCAGCAGCGCAGGTAGGGCAGGACCGACCAATGAGCAGTTCTTC CASSAGRAGPTNEQFF
. TRBJ2-1 TRBV6-6 TRBD2 TGTGCCAGCAGTTCCGGACTAGCGGGACAAGACGAGCAGTTCTTC CASSSGLAGQDEQFF
. TRBJ2-3 TRBV10-3 TRBD2 TGTGCCACGCGCGGGAGGGTACATGGCACAGATACGCAGTATTTT CATRGRVHGTDTQYF
once TRBJ2-7 TRBV27 . TGTGCCAGCAGGGGTACATTCTACGAGCAGTACTTC CASRGTFYEQYF
. TRBJ2-1 TRBV6-5 TRBD1 TGTGCCAGCGCACAGGGGGACAATGAGCAGTTCTTC CASAQGDNEQFF
. TRBJ2-6 TRBV7-6 . TGTGCCAGCAGCCCGGACACGACGAGCTCTGGGGCCAACGTCCTGACTTTC CASSPDTTSSGANVLTF
. TRBJ2-3 TRBV15 TRBD2 TGTGCCACCAGCCTAGCGGGAAACACAGATACGCAGTATTTT CATSLAGNTDTQYF
. TRBJ1-1 TRBV28 . TGTGCCAGCAGTCCTTTGGAAGGGTCTCGGGAGTGGACTGAAGCTTTCTTT CASSPLEGSREWTEAFF
. TRBJ1-5 TRBV4-1 . TGCGCCAGCAGCCAAGTCTGGGATCGGAAGGATCAGCCCCAGCATTTT CASSQVWDRKDQPQHF
. TRBJ2-1 TRBV29-1 . TGCAGCGTTGAAGGCTTATTCGGGGTAAGGGGTAGCTCCTACAATGAGCAGTTCTTC CSVEGLFGVRGSSYNEQFF
. TRBJ2-7 TRBV9 TRBD1 TGTGCCAGCAGTTACGGGACAGGGATTAGCTACGAGCAGTACTTC CASSYGTGISYEQYF
. TRBJ2-1 TRBV7-8 . TGTGCCAGCAGCTTCGGGCCTATGAATGAGCAGTTCTTC CASSFGPMNEQFF
. TRBJ1-1 TRBV6-5 . TGTGCCAGCAGTTACTCGGGAGGGAACACTGAAGCTTTCTTT CASSYSGGNTEAFF
. TRBJ1-2 TRBV4-1 . TGCGCCAGCAGCCATTTTCCAAGACAGAACTATGGCTACACCTTC CASSHFPRQNYGYTF
once TRBJ1-1 TRBV19 TRBD1 TGTGCCAGTAGCCCGACAGGGGGACGTACTGAAGCTTTCTTT CASSPTGGRTEAFF
once TRBJ1-2 TRBV9 . TGTGCCAGCAGCCACGACCTACAGGTTACCAACTATGGCTACACCTTC CASSHDLQVTNYGYTF
. TRBJ2-7 TRBV5-1 TRBD2 TGCGCCAGCAGCCCGCGACTGGCGGGAGGACCGAATCCGAGCGACGAGCAGTACTTC CASSPRLAGGPNPSDEQYF
once TRBJ2-2 TRBV7-3 . TGTGCCAGCAGTTTAGGAGAGGAGAGGACGGGCTCCACCGGGGAGCTGTTTTTT CASSLGEERTGSTGELFF
. TRBJ2-3 TRBV10-2 . TGCGCCAGCAGCAGGACCCAGCGGGATACGCAGTATTTT CASSRTQRDTQYF
. TRBJ2-7 TRBV9 TRBD2 TGTGCCAGCAGCACAACTTCCAGCGGGAGGTTAGAGCAGTACTTC CASSTTSSGRLEQYF
. TRBJ2-3 TRBV10-3 TRBD1 TGTGCCATCAGTGAGAGCGCAGGGGGTGAGACAGATACGCAGTATTTT CAISESAGGETDTQYF
. TRBJ1-1 TRBV13 TRBD1 TGTGCCAGCAACTTGGGACAGGGGGCAACTGAAGCTTTCTTT CASNLGQGATEAFF
once TRBJ2-7 TRBV19 . TGTGCCAGTAGGGGATTAGACAGCTACGAGCAGTACTTC CASRGLDSYEQYF
. TRBJ1-1 TRBV15 TRBD1 TGTGCCACCAGCAGAACCCCGAGGGGGGCAGGGGGGAGTCCAGGGACTGAAGCTTTCTTT CATSRTPRGAGGSPGTEAFF
. TRBJ1-5 TRBV6-1 . TGTGCCAGCAGTGAAATAGTGAGGGCGTCGTTGGGTCAGCCCCAGCATTTT CASSEIVRASLGQPQHF
once TRBJ2-1 TRBV27 TRBD2 TGTGCCAGCAGGGCATTAGCGGGAGTTTTGTTTGATGAGCAGTTCTTC CASRALAGVLFDEQFF
. TRBJ2-5 TRBV19 . TGTGCCAGTAACCCTGGGGAAGGGGTCCGGGACAATTTGAAGACCCAGTACTTC CASNPGEGVRDNLKTQYF